The next 10 T cell receptor beta chains were all read from a single sample in a study of cytomegalovirus exposure and HLA in healthy donors (dated by TCRdb to 2015 to 2018). The receptor library was made with the immunoSEQ multiplex PCR assay. A mixture of 60 forward primers for TCR Vbeta segments and 13 reverse primers for TCR Jbeta segments was used in the multiplex PCR. As stored in TCRdb, this immuneACCESS dataset retains in-frame rearrangements with V and J assigned. A fraction of the clones does not appear; measured against another copy, unresolved V genes explain less than half of the discrepancy, and the remainder lacks a known reason. The sample table records approximately 100,000 clones; around 77% of these occur just once. The ten largest clones take up around 9.9% of the sample. The sequencing sample was made of PBMCs. These receptors all stem from a man aged 40-49 years in good health and CMV-seropositive.

This clone was detected a few times. The chain is built from TRBV2 and TRBJ1-5; D may be TRBD1 (5 bases). V dropped 5 bases and J dropped 7 bases, with 15 bases sitting between them. Germline CDR1 and CDR2: SNHLY and FYNNEI. CDR3 length: 14 amino acids. The CDR3 region is CASSYSGGGQPQHF. CDR3 coding DNA: TGTGCCAGCAGTTACTCGGGGGGAGGGCAGCCCCAGCATTTT.

The rearrangement joins TRBV9 to TRBJ2-3, with D perhaps TRBD1 (5 bases). V was clipped by 6 bases and J by 3 bases, with 11 bases between them. Germline CDR1 is SGDLS and CDR2 is YYNGEE. The CDR3 consists of 13 residues. In DNA form, the CDR3 reads TGTGCCAGCACCCAGGGTGGGACAGATACGCAGTATTTT. It yields the protein CASTQGGTDTQYF.

CDR3 residues: CASSRGQDFREKLFF. DNA for the CDR3: TGTGCCAGCAGCCGAGGGCAGGACTTTAGAGAAAAACTGTTTTTT. This chain links TRBV28 with TRBJ1-4; D call uncertain. Germline V gives CDR1 MDHEN, CDR2 SYDVKM. This CDR3 is 15 amino acids long. Trimming removed 6 bases from V and 8 bases from J, with 19 bases in between.

The rearrangement joins TRBV7-2 to TRBJ1-3; TRBD1 aligns across 10 bases. V lost 4 bases and J lost 1; bases outside the gene matches: 7. The CDR3 extends over 17 amino acids. Germline CDR1 SGHTA, CDR2 FQGNSA. CDR3 amino acids: CASSSGTGVLSGNTIYF. In nucleotides, the CDR3 is TGTGCCAGCAGCTCAGGGACAGGGGTCTTGTCTGGAAACACCATATATTTT.

The chain recombines TRBV20-1 with TRBJ2-7; 9 nucleotides agree with TRBD1. This CDR3 has 11 amino acids. Germline CDR1 DFQATT, CDR2 SNEGSKA (reference sequence). CDR3 in amino acids: CRTGGGYEQYF. The DNA of the CDR3 is TGCAGAACAGGGGGCGGGTACGAGCAGTACTTC.

This clone was recorded a few times. This sequence joins TRBV7-2 and TRBJ2-7, with 8 bases identical to TRBD1. The trim removed 2 bases at V and 2 bases at J, leaving 5 bases unmatched. The germline V gene encodes CDR1 SGHTA and CDR2 FQGNSA. CDR3 size: 15 residues. CDR3 DNA: TGTGCCAGCAGCTTATGGGCAGGGGGCCCCTACGAGCAGTACTTC. Amino acids: CASSLWAGGPYEQYF.

The count of this clone is one. V is TRBV5-1 and J is TRBJ1-6, with D perhaps matching TRBD1 (5 bases). Germline lookup yields CDR1 SGHRS and CDR2 YFSETQ. The CDR3 has 15 residues. Trimming took 0 bases from V and 4 from J, leaving 8 bases between them. As DNA, the CDR3 is TGCGCCAGCAGCTTGGATCCAGGGTATAATTCACCCCTCCACTTT. It yields the protein CASSLDPGYNSPLHF.

The chain has TRBV5-5 and TRBJ2-6; weak D call: TRBD1 (5 bases). CDR1 is SGHKS, CDR2 YYEKEE, per germline (reference sequence). With 0 bases removed from V and 0 bases from J, the gap between germline ends came to 7 bases. This CDR3 comprises 16 residues. CDR3: CASSLGQSSGANVLTF. In DNA form, the CDR3 reads TGTGCCAGCAGCTTGGGACAGAGCTCTGGGGCCAACGTCCTGACTTTC. The full variable domain, completed using reference TRBV5-5 and TRBJ2-6, is DAGVTQSPTHLIKTRGQQVTLRCSPISGHKSVSWYQQVLGQGPQFIFQYYEKEERGRGNFPDRFSARQFPNYSSELNVNALLLGDSALYLCASSLGQSSGANVLTFGAGSRLTVL.

The chain has TRBV6-6 and TRBJ2-2, with D perhaps TRBD1 (5 bases). The CDR3 is 15 residues long. The ends were cut back, 5 bases at V and 0 bases at J, with 10 bases in the middle. Germline V gives CDR1 MNHNY, CDR2 SVGAGI (reference sequence). CDR3: CASSPTDANTGELFF. The CDR3 bases are TGTGCCAGCAGTCCGACAGACGCGAACACCGGGGAGCTGTTTTTT.

This chain joins TRBV4-2 and TRBJ1-4, with D uncertain. V dropped 0 bases and J dropped 0 bases, with 8 bases sitting between them. Looked up from germline, CDR1 is LGHNA and CDR2 is YNFKEQ. The CDR3 runs 16 residues. CDR3 protein: CASSQDSAATNEKLFF. CDR3 DNA: TGTGCCAGCAGCCAAGATTCAGCGGCAACTAATGAAAAACTGTTTTTT.